This entry describes one TCR beta chain. The sample comes from a study of Ad26.COV2.S vaccination and SARS-CoV-2 variants. Only in-frame clones appear in the TCRdb table, and some are missing; sequencing was by immunoSEQ multiplex PCR. Found here are more than 300,000 clones, around four fifths of them singletons; the top ten hold roughly 2%. Trimming took 6 bases from V and 1 from J, leaving 12 bases between them. Germline CDR1 MDHEN, CDR2 SYDVKM. This CDR3 is 14 amino acids long. Treatment of the sample: 19 received Ad26.COV2.S at low or high dose, single or two shots; roughly 5 received placebo; per-sample allocation not given. Sample collection was performed on day 63 after the first vaccine or placebo injection.

The sequence derives from a person between 18 and 65 years old who received the Ad26.COV2.S COVID-19 vaccine or a placebo. The V call is TRBV28, the J call TRBJ1-1; tentatively, D is TRBD1 (5 bases). The sequenced sample was peripheral blood, obtained in a trial of Ad26.COV2.S vaccine versus placebo. The DNA of the CDR3 is TGTGCCAGCAGCATTCATCAGGGGAACACTGAAGCTTTCTTT. It specifies CASSIHQGNTEAFF.